The rows below give T cell receptor beta chains drawn from one sample of a study of blood T cell repertoires in COVID-19. The assay was immunoSEQ multiplex PCR, and TCRdb's table has in-frame clones only and misses some. The repertoire consists of a few hundred thousand clones, with 80% to 90% occurring once and the leading ten covering 1%. Specimen: PBMCs or T cells enriched from blood (not recorded which). These TCRs come from a young man who had recovered from COVID-19. CDR3s include the opening cysteine and the closing phenylalanine or tryptophan. A D gene is named only where the DNA matches it firmly. For some rows the clone size is stated as once, few or many, or as a class when expanded; others skip it.

J,V,size,D,CDR3,DNA
TRBJ2-1,TRBV4-3,-,TRBD2,CASSQEGLAGSASYNEQFF,TGCGCCAGCAGCCAAGAGGGATTAGCGGGTTCTGCATCCTACAATGAGCAGTTCTTC
TRBJ2-5,TRBV6-5,-,-,CASRANPGQGETQYF,TGTGCCAGCAGAGCAAACCCCGGGCAGGGAGAGACCCAGTACTTC
TRBJ1-2,TRBV7-9,few,TRBD1,CASSIGTGRIGYTF,TGTGCCAGCAGCATCGGGACAGGAAGAATTGGCTACACCTTC
TRBJ2-1,TRBV9,-,TRBD2,CASSVAGSGGAIEQFF,TGTGCCAGCAGCGTAGCTGGAAGCGGGGGGGCCATTGAGCAGTTCTTC
TRBJ2-1,TRBV11-2,-,TRBD2,CASSLASSGYYNEQFF,TGTGCCAGCAGCTTGGCGTCTAGCGGTTACTACAATGAGCAGTTCTTC
TRBJ1-6,TRBV5-1,-,TRBD1,CASSFTGTGGATPLHF,TGCGCCAGCAGCTTTACCGGGACAGGGGGCGCGACACCCCTCCACTTT
TRBJ2-7,TRBV6-1,few,TRBD1,CASSDWNRDSSYEQYF,TGTGCCAGCAGTGATTGGAATAGGGACAGCTCCTACGAGCAGTACTTC
TRBJ1-1,TRBV19,-,-,CASSRGRVETEAFF,TGTGCCAGTAGTCGGGGAAGGGTAGAGACTGAAGCTTTCTTT
TRBJ2-5,TRBV18,-,-,CASSPTVQETQYF,TGTGCCAGCTCACCAACAGTCCAAGAGACCCAGTACTTC
TRBJ1-2,TRBV2,-,TRBD1,CASILDRGRYGYTF,TGTGCCAGCATTTTAGACAGGGGACGGTATGGCTACACCTTC
TRBJ1-5,TRBV4-1,-,TRBD1,CASSLNDRGNQPQHF,TGCGCCAGCAGCCTTAACGACAGGGGCAATCAGCCCCAGCATTTT
TRBJ2-6,TRBV14,many,TRBD1,CASSHGTGRYGANVLTF,TGTGCCAGCAGCCATGGGACAGGGAGGTATGGGGCCAACGTCCTGACTTTC
TRBJ1-1,TRBV3-1/TRBV3-2,-,TRBD1,CASIQGGMAFF,TGTGCCAGCATACAGGGGGGGATGGCTTTCTTT
TRBJ2-5,TRBV7-3,-,-,CASSSRGGETQYF,TGTGCCAGCAGCTCCAGGGGTGGGGAGACCCAGTACTTC
TRBJ2-7,TRBV30,-,-,CAWSVTGSYEQYF,TGTGCCTGGAGTGTGACAGGTTCCTACGAGCAGTACTTC